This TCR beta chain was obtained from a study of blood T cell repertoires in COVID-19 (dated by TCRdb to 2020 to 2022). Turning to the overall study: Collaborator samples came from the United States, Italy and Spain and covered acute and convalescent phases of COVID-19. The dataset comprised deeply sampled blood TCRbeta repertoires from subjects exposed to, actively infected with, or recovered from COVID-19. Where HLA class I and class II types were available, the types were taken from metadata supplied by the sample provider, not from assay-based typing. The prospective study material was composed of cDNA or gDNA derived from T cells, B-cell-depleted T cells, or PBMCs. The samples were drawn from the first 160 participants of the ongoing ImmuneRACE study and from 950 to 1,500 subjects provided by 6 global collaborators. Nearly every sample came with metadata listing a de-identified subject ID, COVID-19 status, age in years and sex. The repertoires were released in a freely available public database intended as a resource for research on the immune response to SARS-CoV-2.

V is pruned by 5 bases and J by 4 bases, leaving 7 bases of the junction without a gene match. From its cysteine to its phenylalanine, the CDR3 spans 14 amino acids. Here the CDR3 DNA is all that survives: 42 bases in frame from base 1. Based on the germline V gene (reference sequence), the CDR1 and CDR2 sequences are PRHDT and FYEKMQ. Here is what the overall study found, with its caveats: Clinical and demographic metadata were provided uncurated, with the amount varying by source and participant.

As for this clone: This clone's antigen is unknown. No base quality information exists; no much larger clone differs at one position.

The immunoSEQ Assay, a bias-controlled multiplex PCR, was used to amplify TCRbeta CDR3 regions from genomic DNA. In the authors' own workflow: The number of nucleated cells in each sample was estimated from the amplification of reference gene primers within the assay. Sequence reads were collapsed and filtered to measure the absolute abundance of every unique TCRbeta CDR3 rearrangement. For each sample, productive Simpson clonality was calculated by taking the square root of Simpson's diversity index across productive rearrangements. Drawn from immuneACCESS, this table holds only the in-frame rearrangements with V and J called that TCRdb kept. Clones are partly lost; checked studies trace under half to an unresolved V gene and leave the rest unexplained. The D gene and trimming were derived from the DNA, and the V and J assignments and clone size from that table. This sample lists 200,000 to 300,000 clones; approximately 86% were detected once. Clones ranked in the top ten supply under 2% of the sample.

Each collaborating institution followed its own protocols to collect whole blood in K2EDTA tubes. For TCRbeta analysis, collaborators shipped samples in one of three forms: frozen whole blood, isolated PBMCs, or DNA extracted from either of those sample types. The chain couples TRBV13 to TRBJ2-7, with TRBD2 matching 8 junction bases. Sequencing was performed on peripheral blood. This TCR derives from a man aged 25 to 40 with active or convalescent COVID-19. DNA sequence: TGTGCCAGCAGCCGGGGCGGGGGGCTGTACGAGCAGTACTTC. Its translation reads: CASSRGGGLYEQYF.